A selection of T cell receptor beta chains follows, all from one sample in a study of T cell responses to AZD1222 COVID-19 vaccine. Profiled with immunoSEQ multiplex PCR; TCRdb holds only in-frame clones, not every one. The profile covers 95,000 to 150,000 clones, with around 93% appearing a single time and 1.1% taken by the ten largest. Material: peripheral blood, obtained on day 0 of AZD1222 vaccination. The receptor source for this set is an adult in good health. The CDR3 runs from the conserved cysteine through the conserved F or W. A D gene is named only where the DNA matches it firmly. The size field is filled for only some rows; it gives once, few, many or a size class.

j_call: TRBJ2-3; v_call: TRBV4-2; clone_size: NA; d_call: TRBD2; cdr3_aa: CASSRSGRAAATDTQYF; cdr3_nt: TGTGCCAGCAGCCGTAGCGGGAGGGCCGCTGCGACAGATACGCAGTATTTT
j_call: TRBJ1-1; v_call: TRBV9; clone_size: NA; d_call: NA; cdr3_aa: CASSVAELGYTEAFF; cdr3_nt: TGTGCCAGCAGCGTAGCTGAGCTTGGTTACACTGAAGCTTTCTTT
j_call: TRBJ1-2; v_call: TRBV7-8; clone_size: NA; d_call: NA; cdr3_aa: CASSQGGYYGYTF; cdr3_nt: TGTGCCAGCAGCCAAGGGGGGTACTATGGCTACACCTTC
j_call: TRBJ2-7; v_call: TRBV9; clone_size: NA; d_call: NA; cdr3_aa: CASSGTQGPNLYF; cdr3_nt: TGTGCCAGCAGCGGAACACAGGGACCGAATCTGTACTTC
j_call: TRBJ2-3; v_call: TRBV3-1/TRBV3-2; clone_size: NA; d_call: NA; cdr3_aa: CASSPGLPKSTDTQYF; cdr3_nt: TGTGCCAGCAGCCCTGGACTCCCCAAAAGCACAGATACGCAGTATTTT
j_call: TRBJ1-2; v_call: TRBV4-1; clone_size: NA; d_call: NA; cdr3_aa: CASSQGIYGAWDGYTF; cdr3_nt: TGCGCCAGCAGCCAAGGAATTTACGGGGCGTGGGATGGCTACACCTTC
j_call: TRBJ2-1; v_call: TRBV9; clone_size: NA; d_call: TRBD2; cdr3_aa: CASSLTSGNHEQFF; cdr3_nt: TGTGCCAGCAGCTTAACTAGCGGGAACCATGAGCAGTTCTTC
j_call: TRBJ1-1; v_call: TRBV28; clone_size: NA; d_call: NA; cdr3_aa: CASSPPWNTEAFF; cdr3_nt: TGTGCCAGCTCCCCGCCGTGGAACACTGAAGCTTTCTTT
j_call: TRBJ1-2; v_call: TRBV12-3/TRBV12-4; clone_size: NA; d_call: NA; cdr3_aa: CASSLGKNYGYTF; cdr3_nt: TGTGCCAGCAGTTTAGGGAAGAACTATGGCTACACCTTC
j_call: TRBJ1-6; v_call: TRBV7-8; clone_size: NA; d_call: NA; cdr3_aa: CASSLVKRSSYNSPLHF; cdr3_nt: TGTGCCAGCAGCTTGGTAAAGAGAAGCTCCTATAATTCACCCCTCCACTTT
j_call: TRBJ1-4; v_call: TRBV4-1; clone_size: NA; d_call: TRBD1; cdr3_aa: CASSQVGPGTENEKLFF; cdr3_nt: TGCGCCAGCAGCCAAGTTGGCCCCGGGACAGAGAATGAAAAACTGTTTTTT
j_call: TRBJ1-2; v_call: TRBV10-3; clone_size: once; d_call: TRBD1; cdr3_aa: CASGQGNYGYTF; cdr3_nt: TGTGCCAGCGGACAGGGGAACTATGGCTACACCTTC
j_call: TRBJ2-1; v_call: TRBV14; clone_size: once; d_call: NA; cdr3_aa: CASSPIGKGPNHNEQFF; cdr3_nt: TGTGCCAGCAGCCCAATTGGGAAGGGGCCAAACCACAATGAGCAGTTCTTC
j_call: TRBJ1-3; v_call: TRBV28; clone_size: NA; d_call: TRBD1; cdr3_aa: CASRPTGSPLYSSGNTIYF; cdr3_nt: TGTGCCAGCAGACCGACAGGGTCGCCGCTCTACTCCTCTGGAAACACCATATATTTT
j_call: TRBJ1-2; v_call: TRBV7-9; clone_size: NA; d_call: NA; cdr3_aa: CASSLPRGYTF; cdr3_nt: TGTGCCAGCAGCCTACCCAGGGGCTACACCTTC
j_call: TRBJ2-1; v_call: TRBV4-2; clone_size: NA; d_call: TRBD2; cdr3_aa: CASSQRGREGSHEQFF; cdr3_nt: TGTGCCAGCAGCCAGCGAGGGCGGGAGGGCTCCCATGAGCAGTTCTTC
j_call: TRBJ2-7; v_call: TRBV7-2; clone_size: NA; d_call: NA; cdr3_aa: CASSLLADHEQYF; cdr3_nt: TGTGCCAGCAGCTTATTAGCGGATCACGAGCAGTACTTC
j_call: TRBJ1-1; v_call: TRBV5-1; clone_size: NA; d_call: NA; cdr3_aa: CASSPVHSETGAFF; cdr3_nt: TGCGCCAGCAGCCCAGTTCATTCGGAGACGGGGGCTTTCTTT
j_call: TRBJ1-5; v_call: TRBV6-5; clone_size: NA; d_call: TRBD1; cdr3_aa: CASSQDRAGRQPQHF; cdr3_nt: TGTGCCAGCAGCCAAGACAGGGCCGGTCGCCAGCCCCAGCATTTT
j_call: TRBJ2-5; v_call: TRBV11-2; clone_size: NA; d_call: TRBD2; cdr3_aa: CASSLAGLAGGLQETQYF; cdr3_nt: TGTGCCAGCAGCTTAGCAGGACTAGCGGGAGGACTCCAAGAGACCCAGTACTTC
j_call: TRBJ1-5; v_call: TRBV28; clone_size: NA; d_call: TRBD1; cdr3_aa: CASSRDRGGNQPQHF; cdr3_nt: TGTGCCAGCAGCCGAGACAGGGGGGGCAATCAGCCCCAGCATTTT
j_call: TRBJ1-2; v_call: TRBV5-1; clone_size: few; d_call: NA; cdr3_aa: CASTLSESEGGYTF; cdr3_nt: TGCGCCAGCACCCTTTCGGAGTCTGAGGGTGGCTACACCTTC
j_call: TRBJ2-1; v_call: TRBV7-8; clone_size: NA; d_call: NA; cdr3_aa: CASSLGRKGYNNEQFF; cdr3_nt: TGTGCCAGCAGCTTAGGCAGGAAGGGGTACAACAATGAGCAGTTCTTC
j_call: TRBJ1-1; v_call: TRBV2; clone_size: NA; d_call: NA; cdr3_aa: CASSDGGEATEAFF; cdr3_nt: TGTGCCAGCAGTGATGGAGGGGAGGCCACTGAAGCTTTCTTT
j_call: TRBJ2-5; v_call: TRBV4-2; clone_size: few; d_call: TRBD1; cdr3_aa: CASSQDGDRGWETQYF; cdr3_nt: TGTGCCAGCAGCCAAGATGGGGACAGGGGGTGGGAGACCCAGTACTTC
j_call: TRBJ1-1; v_call: TRBV7-9; clone_size: NA; d_call: NA; cdr3_aa: CASSLVVGGTEAFF; cdr3_nt: TGTGCCAGCAGCTTAGTGGTGGGTGGCACTGAAGCTTTCTTT
j_call: TRBJ2-5; v_call: TRBV30; clone_size: NA; d_call: NA; cdr3_aa: CASHGSQGGETQYF; cdr3_nt: TGTGCCTCCCACGGCTCACAGGGTGGGGAGACCCAGTACTTC
j_call: TRBJ2-3; v_call: TRBV5-1; clone_size: few; d_call: TRBD2; cdr3_aa: CASSSDGTSGRLTDTQYF; cdr3_nt: TGCGCCAGCAGCTCGGACGGGACTAGCGGGAGATTGACAGATACGCAGTATTTT
j_call: TRBJ1-1; v_call: TRBV27; clone_size: NA; d_call: NA; cdr3_aa: CASSLSVRGLMNTEAFF; cdr3_nt: TGTGCCAGCAGTTTATCGGTCCGGGGACTCATGAACACTGAAGCTTTCTTT
j_call: TRBJ1-5; v_call: TRBV18; clone_size: NA; d_call: NA; cdr3_aa: CASSPNGRGSGQPQHF; cdr3_nt: TGTGCCAGCTCCCCCAATGGTCGGGGGTCGGGTCAGCCCCAGCATTTT
j_call: TRBJ2-7; v_call: TRBV11-2; clone_size: once; d_call: NA; cdr3_aa: CASSLVKRDSRLKYF; cdr3_nt: TGTGCCAGCAGCTTAGTAAAACGGGACTCACGGTTGAAGTACTTC
j_call: TRBJ1-5; v_call: TRBV5-1; clone_size: NA; d_call: TRBD1; cdr3_aa: CASSLGPTGGSNQPQHF; cdr3_nt: TGCGCCAGCAGCTTGGGGCCGACAGGGGGTAGCAATCAGCCCCAGCATTTT
j_call: TRBJ1-3; v_call: TRBV29-1; clone_size: NA; d_call: NA; cdr3_aa: CSVRGNQGSGNTIYF; cdr3_nt: TGCAGCGTTCGTGGGAATCAGGGGTCTGGAAACACCATATATTTT
j_call: TRBJ2-7; v_call: TRBV5-1; clone_size: NA; d_call: NA; cdr3_aa: CASSLETGRGSYEQYF; cdr3_nt: TGCGCCAGCAGCTTGGAAACGGGTAGGGGCTCCTACGAGCAGTACTTC
j_call: TRBJ2-5; v_call: TRBV6-1; clone_size: NA; d_call: NA; cdr3_aa: CASTEVYMSWGETQYF; cdr3_nt: TGTGCCAGCACTGAAGTATATATGAGTTGGGGGGAGACCCAGTACTTC
j_call: TRBJ2-2; v_call: TRBV19; clone_size: NA; d_call: NA; cdr3_aa: CASSISSRNTGELFF; cdr3_nt: TGTGCCAGTAGTATATCATCCAGAAACACCGGGGAGCTGTTTTTT
j_call: TRBJ1-1; v_call: TRBV28; clone_size: NA; d_call: NA; cdr3_aa: CASSLYAGTVNTEAFF; cdr3_nt: TGTGCCAGCAGTTTATACGCCGGGACGGTGAACACTGAAGCTTTCTTT
j_call: TRBJ2-2; v_call: TRBV6-5; clone_size: NA; d_call: NA; cdr3_aa: CASRAGSPGELFF; cdr3_nt: TGTGCCAGCAGGGCAGGGTCTCCCGGGGAGCTGTTTTTT
j_call: TRBJ1-2; v_call: TRBV27; clone_size: NA; d_call: NA; cdr3_aa: CATSPEGAYGYTF; cdr3_nt: TGTGCCACCTCGCCCGAAGGTGCCTATGGCTACACCTTC
j_call: TRBJ2-2; v_call: TRBV5-1; clone_size: NA; d_call: NA; cdr3_aa: CASCPGAEGTGELFF; cdr3_nt: TGCGCCAGTTGTCCAGGGGCCGAGGGCACCGGGGAGCTGTTTTTT